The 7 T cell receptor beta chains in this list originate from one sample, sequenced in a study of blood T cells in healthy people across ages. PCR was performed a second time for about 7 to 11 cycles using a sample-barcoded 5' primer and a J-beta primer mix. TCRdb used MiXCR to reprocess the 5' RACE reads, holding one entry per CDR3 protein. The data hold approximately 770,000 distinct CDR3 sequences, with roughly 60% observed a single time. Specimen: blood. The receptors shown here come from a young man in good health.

CDR3 protein: CASSEDGQLNYGYTF. DNA of the CDR3: TGTGCCAGCAGTGAAGACGGGCAGCTGAACTATGGCTACACCTTC. V is TRBV2 and J is TRBJ1-2; D is uncertain. The CDR3 has 15 amino acids. V lost 1 base and J lost 2, with 11 bases in between. Germline CDR1 and CDR2: SNHLY and FYNNEI.

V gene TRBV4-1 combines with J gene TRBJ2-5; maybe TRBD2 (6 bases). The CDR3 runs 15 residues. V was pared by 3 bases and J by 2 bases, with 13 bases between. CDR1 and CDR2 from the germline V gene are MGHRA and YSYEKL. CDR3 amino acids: CASSQNLANQETQYF. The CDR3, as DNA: TGCGCCAGCAGCCAGAACCTAGCGAATCAAGAGACCCAGTACTTC.

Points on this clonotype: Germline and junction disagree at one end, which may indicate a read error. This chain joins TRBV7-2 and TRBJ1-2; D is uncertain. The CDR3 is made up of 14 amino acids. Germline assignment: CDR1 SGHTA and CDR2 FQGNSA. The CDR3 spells CASSLARGSYGCTF. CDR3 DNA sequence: TGTGCCAGCAGCTTAGCCAGAGGAAGCTATGGCTGCACCTTC.

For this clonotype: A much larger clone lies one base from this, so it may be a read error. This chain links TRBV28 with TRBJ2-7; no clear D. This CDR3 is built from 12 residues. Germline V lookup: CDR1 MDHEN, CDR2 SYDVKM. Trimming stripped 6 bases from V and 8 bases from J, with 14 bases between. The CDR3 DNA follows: TGTGCCAGCAGCCCACCCTATTACAAGCAGTACTTC. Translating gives CASSPPYYKQYF.

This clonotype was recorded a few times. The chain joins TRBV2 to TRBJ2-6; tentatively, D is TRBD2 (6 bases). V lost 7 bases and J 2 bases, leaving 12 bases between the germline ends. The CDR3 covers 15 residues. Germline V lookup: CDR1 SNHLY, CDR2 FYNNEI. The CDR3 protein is CASTGGWAGANVLTF. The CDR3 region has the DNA TGTGCCAGCACCGGGGGTTGGGCTGGGGCCAACGTCCTGACTTTC.

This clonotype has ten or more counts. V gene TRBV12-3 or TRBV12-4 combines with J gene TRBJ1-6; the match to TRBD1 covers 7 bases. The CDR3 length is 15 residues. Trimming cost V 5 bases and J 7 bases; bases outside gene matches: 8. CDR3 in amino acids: CASSEQGSMNSPLHF. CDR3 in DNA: TGTGCCAGCAGTGAACAGGGGAGTATGAATTCACCCCTCCACTTT.

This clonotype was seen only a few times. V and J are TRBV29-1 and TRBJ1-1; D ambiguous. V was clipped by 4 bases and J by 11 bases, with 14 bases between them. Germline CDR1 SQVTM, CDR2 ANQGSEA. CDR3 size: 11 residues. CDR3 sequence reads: CSVARALSAFF. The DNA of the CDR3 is TGCAGCGTTGCTCGGGCCCTGAGTGCTTTCTTT. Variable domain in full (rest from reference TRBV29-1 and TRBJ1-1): SAVISQKPSRDICQRGTSLTIQCQVDSQVTMMFWYRQQPGQSLTLIATANQGSEATYESGFVIDKFPISRPNLTFSTLTVSNMSPEDSSIYLCSVARALSAFFGQGTRLTVV.